Listed below are T cell receptor beta chains from one sample, sequenced in a study of T cells in Graves' hyperthyroidism and ophthalmopathy. TCRdb itself ran the multiplex PCR reads through MiXCR, one entry per CDR3 protein. This sample has around 250,000 distinct CDR3 sequences; approximately 25% occur once, and the top ten carry about a third. Material: blood. These receptors all stem from a woman in her thirties or forties with Graves' ophthalmopathy. Both conserved end residues are part of each CDR3. A D gene is named only where the DNA matches it firmly. Clone sizes are given selectively: once, few, many, or a class where the clone is expanded.

clone size	V gene	J gene	D gene	CDR3 DNA	CDR3 protein
many	TRBV19	TRBJ1-1	TRBD1	TGTGCCAGTAGGTTAGGACAGGGGGCTCGGGAGAACACTGAAGCTTTCTTT	CASRLGQGARENTEAFF
.	TRBV6-4	TRBJ1-5	.	TGTGCCAGCAGTGAATCGGGACACTTACACAATCAGCCCCAGCATTTT	CASSESGHLHNQPQHF
many	TRBV4-2	TRBJ2-7	TRBD1	TGTGCCAGCAGCCTCAACAGGGGACAGTACGAGCAGTACTTC	CASSLNRGQYEQYF
many	TRBV18	TRBJ1-5	.	TGTGCCAGCTCACCAGCAACCACTGTGCCCCAGCATTTT	CASSPATTVPQHF
few	TRBV20-1	TRBJ2-1	.	TGCATTGCCAGGTCCGACGAGCAGTTCTTC	CIARSDEQFF
once	TRBV11-2	TRBJ1-5	.	TGTGCCAGCAGCCCCGGGACCACAAGGGCTTATAGCAATCAGCCCCAGCATTTT	CASSPGTTRAYSNQPQHF
many	TRBV20-1	TRBJ2-2	TRBD2	TGCAGTGCTCCCTCCGGGACTAGCGGTAACACCGGGGAGCTGTTTTTT	CSAPSGTSGNTGELFF
many	TRBV5-4	TRBJ2-7	.	TGTGCCAGCAGCTTGGACAGGAGCGACCTACGGAAGCAGTACTTC	CASSLDRSDLRKQYF
many	TRBV28	TRBJ1-5	.	TGTGCCAGCAGTTTGGCCGGACAGCATAGCAATCAGCCCCAGCATTTT	CASSLAGQHSNQPQHF
many	TRBV6-5	TRBJ1-6	.	TGTGCCAGCAGTTACTCGAGTCAGGGGCAGTCACCCCTCCACTTT	CASSYSSQGQSPLHF
few	TRBV11-2	TRBJ1-1	TRBD1	TGTGCCAGCAGCTGGCGGACAGGGCCTAACACTGAAGCTTTCTTT	CASSWRTGPNTEAFF
many	TRBV7-9	TRBJ1-2	.	TGTGCCAGCAGCCCCCTGGGGCCCGGTGGCTACACCTTC	CASSPLGPGGYTF
many	TRBV28	TRBJ2-5	TRBD1	TGTGCCAGCAGCCCCAGAGAGACAGGGAAGGAGACCCAGTACTTC	CASSPRETGKETQYF
many	TRBV6-5	TRBJ2-5	TRBD2	TGTGCCAGCAGACTTGGACTAGCGGGGCAAGAGACCCAGTACTTC	CASRLGLAGQETQYF
many	TRBV4-2	TRBJ2-2	TRBD2	TGTGCCAGCAACTCGGGGGGCACCGGGGAGCTGTTTTTT	CASNSGGTGELFF
.	TRBV28	TRBJ2-7	.	TGTGCCAGCAGTTTATCTGGATATTACGAGCAGTACTTC	CASSLSGYYEQYF
.	TRBV28	TRBJ1-5	TRBD1	TGTGCCAGCAGTTTAGGGACAGGGATCCATCAGCCCCAGCATTTT	CASSLGTGIHQPQHF
many	TRBV19	TRBJ1-1	.	TGTGCCAGTAGTATACCCCGGACAGCCCCTATGAACACTGAAGCTTTCTTT	CASSIPRTAPMNTEAFF
.	TRBV28	TRBJ2-7	.	TGTGCCAGCAGTTTAAGGGGGGCGCGAAATTACGAGCAGTACTTC	CASSLRGARNYEQYF
many	TRBV10-2	TRBJ2-5	TRBD1	TGCGCCAGCAGTGAGGGGGACAGGCGGGAGACCCAGTACTTC	CASSEGDRRETQYF
once	TRBV20-1	TRBJ2-7	TRBD2	TGCAGTGCTAGGGATTCAGCGGGGTTCAGCTCCTACGAGCAGTACTTC	CSARDSAGFSSYEQYF
many	TRBV7-3	TRBJ1-6	.	TGTGCCAGCAGCTTAGGGCCAAGGACTTCACCCCTCCACTTT	CASSLGPRTSPLHF
many	TRBV5-1	TRBJ1-1	.	TGCGCCAGCAGCTTGTGGGACTCCACTGAAGCTTTCTTT	CASSLWDSTEAFF
many	TRBV7-2	TRBJ2-5	TRBD2	TGTGCCAGCAGCCGGACTAGCGGGGCCCAAGAGACCCAGTACTTC	CASSRTSGAQETQYF
many	TRBV6-1	TRBJ1-3	.	TGTGCCAGCAGTGAAGACGGGAGCTCTGGAAACACCATATATTTT	CASSEDGSSGNTIYF
.	TRBV4-2	TRBJ2-5	TRBD2	TGTGCCAGCAGCCAAGATAGACTAGGGGGACTAGCAGGGACCCAGTACTTC	CASSQDRLGGLAGTQYF
many	TRBV9	TRBJ1-3	.	TGTGCCAGCAGCCCCCAGGTCTCTGGAAACACCATATATTTT	CASSPQVSGNTIYF
.	TRBV6-1	TRBJ1-1	.	TGTGCCGCGTCCCGGGACATAACTGAAGCTTTCTTT	CAASRDITEAFF
many	TRBV6-5	TRBJ1-5	.	TGTGCCAGCGAAGGGGCTAGCAATCAGCCCCAGCATTTT	CASEGASNQPQHF
.	TRBV29-1	TRBJ1-1	.	TGCAGCGTTGTGGGAGGGGTCGAAGCTTTCTTT	CSVVGGVEAFF
.	TRBV3-1	TRBJ2-4	.	TGTTCCAGCAGCCAAGCGGCAGCCAGAAACATTCAGTACTTC	CSSSQAAARNIQYF
many	TRBV7-9	TRBJ2-7	.	TGTGCCAGCAGCTTAACAGGGAGGTACGAGCAGTACTTC	CASSLTGRYEQYF
once	TRBV15	TRBJ1-5	.	TGTGCCACCAGCAGAGATCTAGGGCAGGGGAATGAGCCCCAGCATTTT	CATSRDLGQGNEPQHF
.	TRBV10-3	TRBJ2-7	TRBD2	TGTGCCATCAGTTGGTCGACTAGCGGGAGGTTCTACGAGCAGTACTTC	CAISWSTSGRFYEQYF
many	TRBV4-2	TRBJ1-6	TRBD1	TGTGCCAGCAGCCAGACGGACAGGGGCAATTCACCCCTCCACTTT	CASSQTDRGNSPLHF